The present entry profiles one TCR beta chain with its context. Its antigen remains unknown. Assay used: immunoSEQ multiplex PCR; TCRdb lists only in-frame clones, some missing. The table shows some 150,000 clones, with about 86% occurring only once. This sample was included in a study of T cell responses to AZD1222 COVID-19 vaccine. Broader study findings: Donor demographics were predominantly white British with a female majority; clonal diversity may be underestimated. At baseline, seropositivity was found in only a handful of AZD1222 recipients.

This TCR was sampled from an adult who received the AZD1222 COVID-19 vaccine. This material consisted of peripheral blood, taken 28 days after the second AZD1222 dose.

This chain's CDR3 is CAWSRLSGYGYTF. CDR3 nucleotides: TGTGCCTGGAGTCGATTGTCCGGCTATGGCTACACCTTC. The rearrangement joins TRBV30 to TRBJ1-2; D is uncertain. V lost 2 bases, J lost 4 bases, and 11 bases lay in between. This CDR3 comprises 13 residues. Germline V gene sequence: CDR1 GTSNPN, CDR2 SVGIG (reference sequence). The full variable domain, in which reference TRBV30 and TRBJ1-2 provide the parts outside the CDR3, is SQTIHQWPATLVQPVGSPLSLECTVEGTSNPNLYWYRQAAGRGLQLLFYSVGIGQISSEVPQNLSASRPQDRQFILSSKKLLLSDSGFYLCAWSRLSGYGYTFGSGTRLTVV.